Following are 20 T cell receptor beta chains from one sample sequenced in a study of cytomegalovirus exposure and HLA in healthy donors. The PCR made use of 60 Vbeta and 13 Jbeta primers. TCRdb keeps only in-frame clones here, not all; method: immunoSEQ multiplex PCR. The data contain fewer than 70,000 clones, 75% to 85% of them seen just once; the ten biggest clones take up about 1.6%. Sequenced sample: PBMCs. The receptors stem from a human donor in good health.

The chain links TRBV2 to TRBJ2-1; 9 bases are a match to TRBD2. The V gene's germline CDR1 is SNHLY and CDR2 FYNNEI. The length of the CDR3 is 15 residues. V lost 7 bases, J lost 2 bases, and 6 bases stayed unmatched. In DNA, the CDR3 is TGTGCCAGCACACTCTTAGCGGGAGCCTACAATGAGCAGTTCTTC. Protein: CASTLLAGAYNEQFF.

The chain employs TRBV15 and TRBJ1-4; 8 positions agree with TRBD1. Losses at the gene ends were 4 bases for V and 7 bases for J; bases not matched to a gene: 8. The V gene's germline CDR1 is LNHNV and CDR2 YYDKDF (reference sequence). This CDR3 has 15 amino acids. The CDR3 protein is CATSTKTGDSEKLFF. CDR3 nucleotides: TGTGCCACCAGCACCAAGACAGGGGACTCTGAAAAACTGTTTTTT.

The chain has TRBV2 and TRBJ1-1; D uncertain. The CDR3 length is 13 residues. The V gene lost 4 bases and the J gene lost 1 base, with 7 bases spanning the gap. CDR1 is SNHLY, CDR2 FYNNEI, per germline. The CDR3 nucleotides read TGTGCCAGCAGTGTGCAGTCGAACACTGAAGCTTTCTTT. The encoded protein is CASSVQSNTEAFF.

The chain uses TRBV5-1 and TRBJ2-4, with unresolved D. Trimming took off 0 bases at V and 3 bases at J, with 4 bases between the two ends. The CDR3 is made up of 13 amino acids. Germline lookup yields CDR1 SGHRS and CDR2 YFSETQ. The CDR3 DNA follows: TGCGCCAGCAGCTTGGACAACAAAAACATTCAGTACTTC. It yields the protein CASSLDNKNIQYF.

The chain couples TRBV29-1 to TRBJ1-2; no firm D call. CDR1 is SQVTM, CDR2 ANQGSEA, per germline. Deletions cut 4 bases from V and 0 bases from J, with 3 bases between. CDR3 length: 11 amino acids. CDR3 DNA sequence: TGCAGCGTTGCGGCTAACTATGGCTACACCTTC. As protein: CSVAANYGYTF. The full variable domain, rest sourced from reference TRBV29-1 and TRBJ1-2, is SAVISQKPSRDICQRGTSLTIQCQVDSQVTMMFWYRQQPGQSLTLIATANQGSEATYESGFVIDKFPISRPNLTFSTLTVSNMSPEDSSIYLCSVAANYGYTFGSGTRLTVV.

The sample holds a few counts of this clone. This sequence joins TRBV14 and TRBJ2-7; 9 bases are shared with TRBD1. Germline CDR1 reads SGHDN; CDR2 reads FVKESK. V dropped 2 bases and J dropped 2; count of bases not matched to a gene: 7. This CDR3 has 16 residues. The CDR3 here is CASSQFAGTGTYEQYF. In DNA, the CDR3 is TGTGCCAGCAGCCAATTTGCCGGGACAGGGACCTACGAGCAGTACTTC.

The chain carries TRBV9 and TRBJ2-3; maybe TRBD2 (6 bases). Germline-derived CDR1 and CDR2 are SGDLS and YYNGEE. V lost 3 bases and J 4 bases, leaving 15 bases between the germline ends. The CDR3 spans 15 residues. This CDR3 is CASSAHGGSADTQYF. The CDR3 bases are TGTGCCAGCAGCGCCCATGGGGGGAGCGCAGATACGCAGTATTTT.

V and J are TRBV7-6 and TRBJ2-7, with D maybe TRBD2 (6 bases). V lost 5 bases to trimming and J lost 1 base, with 24 bases between them. From germline, CDR1 is SGHVS and CDR2 FNYEAQ. The CDR3 length is 18 residues. The chain's CDR3 is CASSPFSPGLASSYEQYF. The DNA of the CDR3 is TGTGCCAGCAGCCCTTTTAGTCCCGGCCTAGCGAGTTCCTACGAGCAGTACTTC. The full variable domain, in which reference TRBV7-6 and TRBJ2-7 provide the parts outside the CDR3, is GAGVSQSPRYKVTKRGQDVALRCDPISGHVSLYWYRQALGQGPEFLTYFNYEAQQDKSGLPNDRFSAERPEGSISTLTIQRTEQRDSAMYRCASSPFSPGLASSYEQYFGPGTRLTVT.

The V call is TRBV6-5, the J call TRBJ1-2; 8 bases line up with TRBD1. Germline V lookup: CDR1 MNHEY, CDR2 SVGAGI. Losses at the gene ends were 5 bases for V and 7 bases for J; bases not matched to a gene: 6. This CDR3 has 13 residues. The DNA for the CDR3 is TGTGCCAGCAGTAAAGACAGGGGATTTGGCTACACCTTC. It is translated as CASSKDRGFGYTF.

The chain links TRBV30 to TRBJ1-4; weak D call: TRBD1 (5 bases). CDR1 is GTSNPN, CDR2 SVGIG, per germline (reference sequence). The CDR3 totals 15 residues. Deletions cut 2 bases from V and 4 bases from J, with 14 bases between. CDR3 in amino acids: CAWSPRRGGNEKLFF. The CDR3 DNA sequence: TGTGCCTGGAGTCCACGGCGGGGGGGTAATGAAAAACTGTTTTTT.

J is TRBJ1-5 and V is TRBV28; no definite D call. CDR1 is MDHEN and CDR2 is SYDVKM in the germline V gene. V lost 11 bases, J lost 4 bases, and 12 bases lay in between. The CDR3 totals 12 residues. CDR3 region: CAANWSNQPQHF. The CDR3 coding sequence is TGTGCCGCTAATTGGAGTAATCAGCCCCAGCATTTT.

The chain combines TRBV7-2 with TRBJ2-7; 7 bases fit TRBD2. The CDR3 loop spans 16 amino acids. V lost 3 bases and J lost 3; bases outside the gene matches: 11. Germline CDR1 and CDR2: SGHTA and FQGNSA. CDR3 protein: CASSFRTGGSHYEQYF. CDR3 in DNA: TGTGCCAGCAGCTTTCGTACGGGAGGTAGTCACTACGAGCAGTACTTC.

The chain has TRBV28 and TRBJ2-5; D is uncertain. The CDR3 has 11 residues. Germline V gene sequence: CDR1 MDHEN, CDR2 SYDVKM. V lost 5 bases to trimming and J lost 5 bases, with 6 bases between them. CDR3 nucleotide sequence: TGTGCCAGCAGTCCCAGTGAGACCCAGTACTTC. This codes for CASSPSETQYF.

The rearrangement links TRBV19 to TRBJ1-4; D uncertain. Germline V gives CDR1 LNHDA, CDR2 SQIVND (reference sequence). This CDR3 spans 15 amino acids. V dropped 5 bases and J dropped 8 bases, with 18 bases sitting between them. The DNA for the CDR3 is TGTGCCAGTAGTGGGCTAGTCGGGAGCGGAGAAAAACTGTTTTTT. It is translated as CASSGLVGSGEKLFF.

The rearrangement uses TRBV11-2 and TRBJ1-3; 10 bases match TRBD1. CDR3 length: 16 residues. Germline V gene sequence: CDR1 SGHAT, CDR2 FQNNGV. V shed 1 base, J shed 2 bases, and the junction held 2 bases outside the gene matches. The chain's CDR3 is CASSLGGTGAGNTIYF. CDR3 nucleotides: TGTGCCAGCAGCTTAGGCGGGACAGGGGCTGGAAACACCATATATTTT.

The V call is TRBV2, the J call TRBJ2-7; TRBD2 matches at 10 bases. Germline loops: CDR1 SNHLY, CDR2 FYNNEI. Losses at the gene ends were 1 base for V and 3 bases for J; bases not matched to a gene: 3. This CDR3 contains 15 residues. The CDR3 DNA sequence: TGTGCCAGCAGTGAAGTAACTAGCGGGAACTACGAGCAGTACTTC. This gives the protein CASSEVTSGNYEQYF.

CDR3 residues: CASSASGRGGPLHF. CDR3 nucleotides: TGTGCCAGCAGCGCCTCGGGTCGCGGGGGACCCCTCCACTTT. The chain joins TRBV7-2 to TRBJ1-6; a possible D gene is TRBD1 (5 bases). The CDR3 has 14 residues. The germline gives CDR1 SGHTA, CDR2 FQGNSA. Trimming took off 5 bases at V and 12 bases at J, with 17 bases between the two ends.

This clone was picked up a small number of times. V is TRBV4-2 and J is TRBJ2-3; D not certain. Trimming left V 2 bases short and J 4 bases short, with 13 bases between. Germline V gene data show CDR1 as LGHNA and CDR2 as YNFKEQ. The CDR3 contains 15 residues. CDR3 loop: CASSQSHGQSDTQYF. CDR3 nucleotide sequence: TGTGCCAGCAGCCAATCTCATGGCCAGTCAGATACGCAGTATTTT.

The rearrangement uses TRBV30 and TRBJ2-7, with TRBD2 identical over 7 bases. Germline V gene data show CDR1 as GTSNPN and CDR2 as SVGIG (reference sequence). There are 15 residues in the CDR3. Germline trimming cut 1 base from V and 5 bases from J; bases unmatched to any gene: 11. CDR3 amino acids: CAWSEGGGMRDEQYF. The CDR3 DNA sequence: TGTGCCTGGAGTGAAGGCGGGGGAATGCGGGACGAGCAGTACTTC.

The chain couples TRBV19 to TRBJ2-2; TRBD2 aligns across 8 bases. This CDR3 has 15 residues. Per germline, CDR1 LNHDA and CDR2 SQIVND (reference sequence). The V gene end was trimmed by 3 bases and the J gene end by 6 bases; junction bases not matched to a gene: 6. The CDR3 is CASSIAAGASGELFF. CDR3 in DNA: TGTGCCAGTAGTATTGCAGCGGGGGCTTCCGGGGAGCTGTTTTTT. Together with reference TRBV19 and TRBJ2-2, the CDR3 gives the full variable domain: DGGITQSPKYLFRKEGQNVTLSCEQNLNHDAMYWYRQDPGQGLRLIYYSQIVNDFQKGDIAEGYSVSREKKESFPLTVTSAQKNPTAFYLCASSIAAGASGELFFGEGSRLTVL.